In this sample, the clone carrying this TCR beta chain turned up a few times. This specimen comes from a study of blood T cell repertoires in COVID-19. About the research overall: Samples representing acute and convalescent COVID-19 were sourced from the United States, Italy and Spain. T cells, B-cell-depleted T cells, or PBMCs provided the cDNA or gDNA that served as material.

Participant-reported clinical history was the basis for cohort assignment. Two consecutive negative NP/OP PCR tests, clearance, or resolved symptoms defined Cohort 3 recovery. TCRdb's table, derived via immunoSEQ multiplex PCR, lists solely in-frame clones and lacks some. The data show around 160,000 clones, 80% seen once. The receptor was derived from a woman aged 60-75 years who had recovered from COVID-19. Sequencing was carried out using PBMCs or T cells enriched from blood (not recorded which).

CDR3 coding DNA: TGCGCCAGCAGCTTGGGAGTTGACACCGGGGAGCTGTTTTTT. Amino acids: CASSLGVDTGELFF. This chain connects TRBV5-1 to TRBJ2-2; D unclear. Per the germline V gene, CDR1 is SGHRS and CDR2 is YFSETQ. V lost 0 bases to trimming and J lost 3 bases, with 6 bases between them. This CDR3 contains 14 residues.